This T cell receptor (beta chain) came from a study of T-cell reconstitution after alpha-beta-depleted transplantation in children. The germline gives CDR1 WSHSY, CDR2 SAAADI. V was clipped by 0 bases and J by 6 bases, with 14 bases between them. The CDR3 has 15 amino acids. General study results and limits: By one year post-transplant, T-cell counts and diversity largely arose from T cells that were newly produced. Expanded clones from the graft, numbering several hundred, reportedly supplied alpha-beta T cells about two months after transplant.

The TCRbeta library incorporated unique molecular identifiers. TCRdb reprocessed the PCR reads with MiXCR, giving one entry per CDR3 protein. This sample carries fewer than 150,000 distinct CDR3 sequences, roughly 10% of them seen once, and the ten largest clones take around 24%. Comment on this clonotype: Antigen specificity is unknown.

J is TRBJ1-2 and V is TRBV10-2; D is perhaps TRBD1 (5 bases). The TCR sequence derives from a girl in the first two years of life who had a stem cell transplant for combined immunodeficiency, so the T cells may come from the graft donor. The specimen comprised PBMCs, mostly from graft donor cells, sampled 180 days after TCRalphabeta/CD19-depleted stem cell transplant. The CDR3 here is CASSESRQGNDGYTF. The CDR3 DNA is TGCGCCAGCAGTGAGTCGAGGCAGGGTAATGATGGCTACACCTTC.